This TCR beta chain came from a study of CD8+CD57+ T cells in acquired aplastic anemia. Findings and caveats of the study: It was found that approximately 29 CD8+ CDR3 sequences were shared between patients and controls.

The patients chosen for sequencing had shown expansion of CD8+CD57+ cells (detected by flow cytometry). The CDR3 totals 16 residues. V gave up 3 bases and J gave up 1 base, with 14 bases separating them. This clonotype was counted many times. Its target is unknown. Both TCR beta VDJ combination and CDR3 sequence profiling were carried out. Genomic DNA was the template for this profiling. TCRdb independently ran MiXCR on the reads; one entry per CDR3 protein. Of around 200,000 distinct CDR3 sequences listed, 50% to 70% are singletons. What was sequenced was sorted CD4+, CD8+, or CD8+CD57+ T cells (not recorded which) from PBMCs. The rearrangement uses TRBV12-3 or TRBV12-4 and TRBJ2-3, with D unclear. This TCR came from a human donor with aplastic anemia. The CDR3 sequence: CASSFLAAVGTDTQYF. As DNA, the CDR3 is TGTGCCAGCAGTTTTCTCGCAGCTGTTGGCACAGATACGCAGTATTTT.